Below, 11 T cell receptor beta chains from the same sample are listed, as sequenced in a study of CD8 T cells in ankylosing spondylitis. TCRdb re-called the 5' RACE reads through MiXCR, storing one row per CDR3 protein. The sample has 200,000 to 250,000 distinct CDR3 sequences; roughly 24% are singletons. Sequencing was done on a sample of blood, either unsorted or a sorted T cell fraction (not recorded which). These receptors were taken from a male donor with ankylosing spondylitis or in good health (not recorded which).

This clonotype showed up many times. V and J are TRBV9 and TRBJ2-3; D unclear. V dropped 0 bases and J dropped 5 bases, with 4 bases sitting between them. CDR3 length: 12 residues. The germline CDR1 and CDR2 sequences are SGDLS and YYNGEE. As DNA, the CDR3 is TGTGCCAGCAGCGTAGGTGAAGATACGCAGTATTTT. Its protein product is CASSVGEDTQYF.

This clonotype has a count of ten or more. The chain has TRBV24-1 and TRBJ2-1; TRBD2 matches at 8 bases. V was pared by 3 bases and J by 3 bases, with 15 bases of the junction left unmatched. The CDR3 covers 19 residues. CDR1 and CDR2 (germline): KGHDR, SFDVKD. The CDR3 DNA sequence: TGTGCCACCAGTGATCGGGGGGGGCTGGCTAGCGCCTTCTACAATGAGCAGTTCTTC. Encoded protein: CATSDRGGLASAFYNEQFF.

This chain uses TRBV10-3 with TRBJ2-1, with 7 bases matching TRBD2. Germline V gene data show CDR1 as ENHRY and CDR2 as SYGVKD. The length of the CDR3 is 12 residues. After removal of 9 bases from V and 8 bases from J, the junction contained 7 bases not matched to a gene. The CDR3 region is CAISGGPHEQFF. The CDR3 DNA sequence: TGTGCCATTTCGGGGGGACCCCATGAGCAGTTCTTC.

CDR3 coding DNA: TGCAGTGCTAGAGATTGGGCGGTCCCCACAGATACGCAGTATTTT. Translating it yields CSARDWAVPTDTQYF. The rearrangement links TRBV20-1 to TRBJ2-3; D call uncertain. The CDR3 has 15 amino acids. Germline CDR1 reads DFQATT; CDR2 reads SNEGSKA (reference sequence). V lost 0 bases and J 2 bases, leaving 12 bases between the germline ends.

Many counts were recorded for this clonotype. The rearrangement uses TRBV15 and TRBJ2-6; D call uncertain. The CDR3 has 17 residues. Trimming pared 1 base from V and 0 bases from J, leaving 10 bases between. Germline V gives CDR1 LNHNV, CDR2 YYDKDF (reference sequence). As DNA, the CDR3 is TGTGCCACCAGCAGAGCCAAAAGTACCTCTGGGGCCAACGTCCTGACTTTC. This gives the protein CATSRAKSTSGANVLTF.

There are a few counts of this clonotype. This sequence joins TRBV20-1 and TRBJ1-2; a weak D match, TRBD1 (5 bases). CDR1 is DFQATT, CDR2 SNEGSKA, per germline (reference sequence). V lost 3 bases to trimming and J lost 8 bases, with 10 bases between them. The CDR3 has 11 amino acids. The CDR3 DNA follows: TGCAGTGCTAGCAGGGACGGAGGCTACACCTTC. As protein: CSASRDGGYTF.

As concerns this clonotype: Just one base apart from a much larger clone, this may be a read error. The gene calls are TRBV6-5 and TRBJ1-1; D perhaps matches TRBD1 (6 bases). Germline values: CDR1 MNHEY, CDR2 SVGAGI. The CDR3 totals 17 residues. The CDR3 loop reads CASSYSFWDTLNPEAFF. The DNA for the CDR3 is TGTGCCAGCAGTTACTCGTTCTGGGACACATTGAACCCTGAAGCTTTCTTT.

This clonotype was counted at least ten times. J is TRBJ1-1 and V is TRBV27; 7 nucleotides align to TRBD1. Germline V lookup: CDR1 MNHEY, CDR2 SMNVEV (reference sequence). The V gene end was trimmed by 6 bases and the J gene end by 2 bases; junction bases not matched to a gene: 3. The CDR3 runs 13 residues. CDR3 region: CASRRDRNTEAFF. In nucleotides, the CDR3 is TGTGCCAGCAGACGGGACAGAAACACTGAAGCTTTCTTT.

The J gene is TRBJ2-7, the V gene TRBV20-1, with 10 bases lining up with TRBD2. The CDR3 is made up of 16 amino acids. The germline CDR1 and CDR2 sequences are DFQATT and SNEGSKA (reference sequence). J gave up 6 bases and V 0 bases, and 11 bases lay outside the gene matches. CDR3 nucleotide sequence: TGCAGTGCTAGAGATCAAAATAGCGGGAGGTTCGGCGAGCAGTACTTC. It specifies CSARDQNSGRFGEQYF.

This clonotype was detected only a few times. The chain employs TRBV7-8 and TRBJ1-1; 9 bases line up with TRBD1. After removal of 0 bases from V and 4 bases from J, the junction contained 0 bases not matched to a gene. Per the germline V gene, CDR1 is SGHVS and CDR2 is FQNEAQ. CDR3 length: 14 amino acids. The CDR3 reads CASSLATGGTEAFF. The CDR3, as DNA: TGTGCCAGCAGCTTAGCGACAGGGGGCACTGAAGCTTTCTTT.

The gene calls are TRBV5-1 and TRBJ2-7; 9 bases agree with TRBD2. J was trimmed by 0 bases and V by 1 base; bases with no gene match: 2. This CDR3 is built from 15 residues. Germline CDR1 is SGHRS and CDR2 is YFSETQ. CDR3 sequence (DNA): TGCGCCAGCAGCTTGAATAGCGGGAGCTCCTACGAGCAGTACTTC. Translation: CASSLNSGSSYEQYF.